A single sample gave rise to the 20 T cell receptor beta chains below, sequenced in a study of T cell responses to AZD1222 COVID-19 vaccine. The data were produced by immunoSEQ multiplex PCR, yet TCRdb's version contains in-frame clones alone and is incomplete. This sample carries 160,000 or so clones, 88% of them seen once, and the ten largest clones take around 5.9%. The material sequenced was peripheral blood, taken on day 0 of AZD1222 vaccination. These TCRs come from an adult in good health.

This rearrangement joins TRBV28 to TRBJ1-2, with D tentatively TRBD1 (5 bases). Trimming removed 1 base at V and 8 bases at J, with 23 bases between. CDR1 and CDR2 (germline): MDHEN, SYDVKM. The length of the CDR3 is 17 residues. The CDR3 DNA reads TGTGCCAGCAGTTTATTGGGGCCAAGGCAGATTCGCTGGGGCTACACCTTC. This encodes CASSLLGPRQIRWGYTF.

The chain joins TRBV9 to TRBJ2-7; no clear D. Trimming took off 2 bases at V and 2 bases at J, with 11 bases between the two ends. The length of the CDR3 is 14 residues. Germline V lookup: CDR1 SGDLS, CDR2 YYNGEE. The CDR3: CASSVERNPYEQYF. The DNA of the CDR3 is TGTGCCAGCAGCGTCGAGCGAAATCCCTACGAGCAGTACTTC.

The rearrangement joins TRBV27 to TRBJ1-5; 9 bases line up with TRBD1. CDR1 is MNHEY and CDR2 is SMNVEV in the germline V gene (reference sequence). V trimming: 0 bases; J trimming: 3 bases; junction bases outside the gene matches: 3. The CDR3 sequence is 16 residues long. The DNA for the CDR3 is TGTGCCAGCAGTTTATCCGGGACAGGGCCCAATCAGCCCCAGCATTTT. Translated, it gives CASSLSGTGPNQPQHF.

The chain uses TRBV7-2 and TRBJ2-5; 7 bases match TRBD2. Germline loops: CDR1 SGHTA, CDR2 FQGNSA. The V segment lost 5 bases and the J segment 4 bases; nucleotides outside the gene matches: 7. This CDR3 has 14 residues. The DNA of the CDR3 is TGTGCCAGCAGCCTAGGACCGGGAGGAGAGACCCAGTACTTC. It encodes CASSLGPGGETQYF.

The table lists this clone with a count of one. In DNA, the CDR3 is TGTGCCAGCAGTTTACGTCAAGGACGTGGCTACACCTTC. Its translation is CASSLRQGRGYTF. The V gene is TRBV27, the J gene TRBJ1-2; D uncertain. V lost 2 bases, J lost 7 bases, and 11 bases lay in between. CDR1 and CDR2 from the germline V gene are MNHEY and SMNVEV (reference sequence). The CDR3 runs to 13 residues.

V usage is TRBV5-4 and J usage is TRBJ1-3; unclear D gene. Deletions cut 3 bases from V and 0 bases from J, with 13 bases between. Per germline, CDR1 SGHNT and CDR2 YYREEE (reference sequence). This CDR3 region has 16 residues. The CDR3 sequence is CASSSPDHNSGNTIYF. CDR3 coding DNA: TGTGCCAGCAGCTCGCCCGACCACAACTCTGGAAACACCATATATTTT.

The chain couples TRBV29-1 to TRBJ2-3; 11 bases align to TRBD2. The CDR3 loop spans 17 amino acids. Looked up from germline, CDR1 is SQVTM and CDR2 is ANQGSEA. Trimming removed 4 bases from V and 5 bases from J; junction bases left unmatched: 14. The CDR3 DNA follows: TGCAGCGTTGTTTTATGGACTAGCGGGTTCCGGAGAGATACGCAGTATTTT. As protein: CSVVLWTSGFRRDTQYF.

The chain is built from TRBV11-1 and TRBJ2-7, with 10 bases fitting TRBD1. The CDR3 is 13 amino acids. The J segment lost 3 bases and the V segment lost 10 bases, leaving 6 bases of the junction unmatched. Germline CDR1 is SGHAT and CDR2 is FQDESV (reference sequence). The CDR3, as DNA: TGTGCCACTCAGGACAGGGGGGACTACGAGCAGTACTTC. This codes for CATQDRGDYEQYF.

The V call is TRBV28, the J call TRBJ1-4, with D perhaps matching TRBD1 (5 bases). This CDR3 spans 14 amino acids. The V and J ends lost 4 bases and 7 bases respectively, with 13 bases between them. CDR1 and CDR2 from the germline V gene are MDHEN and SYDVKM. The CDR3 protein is CASSSQGGSEKLFF. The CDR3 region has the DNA TGTGCCAGCAGTTCGCAGGGTGGGAGTGAAAAACTGTTTTTT.

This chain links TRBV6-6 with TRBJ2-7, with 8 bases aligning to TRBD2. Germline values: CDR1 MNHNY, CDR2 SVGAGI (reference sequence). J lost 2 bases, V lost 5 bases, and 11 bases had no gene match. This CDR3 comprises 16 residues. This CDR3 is CASSQTSVPVPYEQYF. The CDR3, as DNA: TGTGCCAGCAGTCAGACTAGCGTACCCGTCCCCTACGAGCAGTACTTC.

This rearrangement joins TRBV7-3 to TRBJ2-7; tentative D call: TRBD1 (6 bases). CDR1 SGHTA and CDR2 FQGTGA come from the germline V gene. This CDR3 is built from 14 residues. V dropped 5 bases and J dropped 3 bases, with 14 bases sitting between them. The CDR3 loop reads CASSPMGAGYEQYF. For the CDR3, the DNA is TGTGCCAGCAGCCCAATGGGGGCAGGCTACGAGCAGTACTTC.

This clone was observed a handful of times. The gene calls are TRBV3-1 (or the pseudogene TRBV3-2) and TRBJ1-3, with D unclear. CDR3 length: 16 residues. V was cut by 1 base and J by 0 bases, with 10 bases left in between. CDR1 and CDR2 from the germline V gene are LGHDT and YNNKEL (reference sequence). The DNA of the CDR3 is TGTGCCAGCAGCCAAGGCGTAGGATTCTCTGGAAACACCATATATTTT. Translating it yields CASSQGVGFSGNTIYF.

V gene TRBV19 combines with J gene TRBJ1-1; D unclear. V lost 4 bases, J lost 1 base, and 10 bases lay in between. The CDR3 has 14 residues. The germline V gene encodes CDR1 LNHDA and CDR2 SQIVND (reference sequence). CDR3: CASSTGITNTEAFF. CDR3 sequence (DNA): TGTGCCAGTAGTACTGGAATCACGAACACTGAAGCTTTCTTT.

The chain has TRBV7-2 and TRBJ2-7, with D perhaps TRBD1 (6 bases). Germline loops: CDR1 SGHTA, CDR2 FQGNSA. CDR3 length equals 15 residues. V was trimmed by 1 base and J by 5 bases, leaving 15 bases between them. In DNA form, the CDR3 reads TGTGCCAGCAGCTTAGTCCAGGACAGCCGGCACGAGCAGTACTTC. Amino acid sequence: CASSLVQDSRHEQYF.

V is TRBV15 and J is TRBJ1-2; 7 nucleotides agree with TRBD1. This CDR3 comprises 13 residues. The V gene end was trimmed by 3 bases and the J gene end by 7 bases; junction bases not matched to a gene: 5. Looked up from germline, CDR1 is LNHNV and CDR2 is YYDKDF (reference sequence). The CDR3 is CATSSRGGGGYTF. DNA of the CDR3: TGTGCCACCAGCAGCCGAGGGGGCGGTGGCTACACCTTC. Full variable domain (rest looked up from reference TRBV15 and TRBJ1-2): DAMVIQNPRYQVTQFGKPVTLSCSQTLNHNVMYWYQQKSSQAPKLLFHYYDKDFNNEADTPDNFQSRRPNTSFCFLDIRSPGLGDTAMYLCATSSRGGGGYTFGSGTRLTVV.

In nucleotides, the CDR3 is TGTGCCAGCGCCTCGTTTGGGGGACAGAACAATGAGCAGTTCTTC. Its translation is CASASFGGQNNEQFF. The V call is TRBV28, the J call TRBJ2-1, with TRBD1 identical over 7 bases. Trimming cost V 8 bases and J 5 bases; bases outside gene matches: 12. CDR3 size: 15 residues. The V gene's germline CDR1 is MDHEN and CDR2 SYDVKM.

CDR3 sequence reads: CASSSAGVEAFF. The CDR3 DNA reads TGTGCCAGCAGCAGCGCCGGGGTCGAAGCTTTCTTT. The chain couples TRBV7-9 to TRBJ1-1; no reliable D call. The V end lost 5 bases, the J end lost 8 bases, and 12 bases lay between the germline ends. Germline V lookup: CDR1 SEHNR, CDR2 FQNEAQ (reference sequence). There are 12 residues in the CDR3.

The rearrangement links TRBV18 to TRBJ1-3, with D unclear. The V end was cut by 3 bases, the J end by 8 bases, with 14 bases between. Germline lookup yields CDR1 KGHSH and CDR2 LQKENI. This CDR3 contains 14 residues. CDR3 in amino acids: CASSPPGGVDTIYF. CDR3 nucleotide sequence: TGTGCCAGCTCACCCCCCGGAGGTGTGGACACCATATATTTT.

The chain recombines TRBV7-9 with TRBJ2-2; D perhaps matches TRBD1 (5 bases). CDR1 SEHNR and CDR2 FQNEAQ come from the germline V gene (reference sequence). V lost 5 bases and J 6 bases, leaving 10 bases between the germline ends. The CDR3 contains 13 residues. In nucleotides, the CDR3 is TGTGCCAGCAGCCCCCCAGGGCCCGGGGAGCTGTTTTTT. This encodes CASSPPGPGELFF.

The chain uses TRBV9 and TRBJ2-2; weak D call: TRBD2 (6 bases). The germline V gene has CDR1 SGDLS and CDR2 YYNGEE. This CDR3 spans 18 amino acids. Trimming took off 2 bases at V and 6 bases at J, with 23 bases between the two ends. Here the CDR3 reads CASSVLPAGQGASGELFF. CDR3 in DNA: TGTGCCAGCAGCGTCCTCCCGGCGGGGCAGGGAGCGTCCGGGGAGCTGTTTTTT.